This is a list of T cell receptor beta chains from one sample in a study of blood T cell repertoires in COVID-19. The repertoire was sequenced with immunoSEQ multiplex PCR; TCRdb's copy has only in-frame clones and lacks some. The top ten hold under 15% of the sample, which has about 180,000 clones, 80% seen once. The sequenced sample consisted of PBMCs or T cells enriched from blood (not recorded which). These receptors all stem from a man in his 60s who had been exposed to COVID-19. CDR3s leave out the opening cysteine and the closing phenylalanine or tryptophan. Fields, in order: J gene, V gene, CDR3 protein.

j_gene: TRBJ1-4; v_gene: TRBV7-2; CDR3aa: ASSNRQVFATNEKLF
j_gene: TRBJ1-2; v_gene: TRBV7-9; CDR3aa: ASSLDGVNYGYT
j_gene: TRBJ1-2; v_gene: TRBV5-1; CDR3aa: ASSPGQGNNYGYT
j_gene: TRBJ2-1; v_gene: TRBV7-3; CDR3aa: ASSYRQRVGSYNEQF
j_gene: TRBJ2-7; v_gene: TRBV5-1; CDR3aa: ASSLGSGNEQY
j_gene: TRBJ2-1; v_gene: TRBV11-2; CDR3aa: ASSLSQTYNEQF
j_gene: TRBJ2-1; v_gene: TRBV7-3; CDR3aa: ASSFTGTSIHNEQF
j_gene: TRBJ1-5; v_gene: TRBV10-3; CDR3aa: AAADSGGNSNQPQH
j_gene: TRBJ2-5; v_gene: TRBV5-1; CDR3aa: ASSSTSDQY
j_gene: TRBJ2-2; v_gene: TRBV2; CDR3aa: ASREEVTGELF
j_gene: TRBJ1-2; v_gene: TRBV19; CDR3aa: ASSTRDNYGYT
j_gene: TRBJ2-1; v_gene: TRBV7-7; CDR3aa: ASSLDGRADNEQF
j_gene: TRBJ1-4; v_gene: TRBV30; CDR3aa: AWRTPDRGEKLF
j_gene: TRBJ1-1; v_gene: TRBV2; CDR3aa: ASNRVNTEAF
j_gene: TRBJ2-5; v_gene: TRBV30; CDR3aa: AWTKWGGAGETQY
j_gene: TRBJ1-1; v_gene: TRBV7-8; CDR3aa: ASRRTLNTEAF
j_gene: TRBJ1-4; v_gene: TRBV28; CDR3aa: ASIGGANEKLF
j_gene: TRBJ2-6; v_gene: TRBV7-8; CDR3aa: ASSPSSGANVLT
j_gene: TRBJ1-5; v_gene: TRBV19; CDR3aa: ASSMGREGSQPQH
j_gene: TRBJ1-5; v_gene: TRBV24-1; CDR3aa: ATSDFPPGQGWIQPQH
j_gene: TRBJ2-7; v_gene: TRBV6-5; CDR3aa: ASSQTSGRPREQY
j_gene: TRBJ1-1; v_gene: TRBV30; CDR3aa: AWSVWSVQGYMNTEAF